The clone carrying this T cell receptor (beta chain) has a handful of counts. Its antigen is unknown. The repertoire was sequenced with immunoSEQ multiplex PCR; TCRdb's copy has only in-frame clones and lacks some. This table has more than 40,000 clones, around 89% appearing once. The sample belongs to a study of neoadjuvant nivolumab and ipilimumab in lung cancer. Study-wide results and caveats: TCR clonality did not significantly correlate with pathologic tumor regression. From pretherapy to surgery, tumor richness and clonality rose with dual therapy.

The material was blood, obtained before neoadjuvant nivolumab, alone or with ipilimumab. The source of this sequence is an adult with non-small cell lung cancer. Some clones in this sample may be carry-over from other donors' samples.

As DNA, the CDR3 is TGTGCCAGCAGCACAACTCGTCCGGCCGGGGAGCTGTTTTTT. Translating it yields CASSTTRPAGELFF. The V and J genes are TRBV7-8 and TRBJ2-2, with unresolved D. The germline gives CDR1 SGHVS, CDR2 FQNEAQ. V was trimmed by 5 bases and J by 6 bases, leaving 13 bases between them. The CDR3 is made up of 14 amino acids. The whole variable domain, remainder taken from reference TRBV7-8 and TRBJ2-2, is GAGVSQSPRYKVAKRGQDVALRCDPISGHVSLFWYQQALGQGPEFLTYFQNEAQLDKSGLPSDRFFAERPEGSVSTLKIQRTQQEDSAVYLCASSTTRPAGELFFGEGSRLTVL.